This T cell receptor (beta chain) was identified in a study of blood T cell repertoires in COVID-19. Study as a whole: Spain, Italy and the United States supplied samples that represented acute and convalescent COVID-19. From T cells, B-cell-depleted T cells, or PBMCs came the material, which was cDNA or gDNA.

CDR1 is SGHRS, CDR2 YFSETQ, per germline. The CDR3 sequence is 14 residues long. V lost 1 base and J lost 5, with 12 bases in between. Patients from Seattle were sampled longitudinally, starting during active infection. Per the original methods: Estimates of nucleated cell counts were drawn from the amplification of reference gene primers. Libraries were prepared by immunoSEQ multiplex PCR; TCRdb keeps only in-frame clonotypes and omits some of them. The V and J calls and clone size come from that table; D and trimming were worked out from the DNA. The repertoire holds 200,000 to 300,000 clones, with more than 85% as singletons.

This rearrangement joins TRBV5-1 to TRBJ1-2; D is uncertain. Sequenced input: peripheral blood. This TCR came from a woman aged 55-69 years with COVID-19, enrolled during active disease. DNA for the CDR3: TGCGCCAGCAGCTTGAATCCCGAGAATTATGGCTACACCTTC. It translates to CASSLNPENYGYTF.